What follows is one T cell receptor beta chain and its context. The antigen is not known. CDR1 and CDR2 (germline): MNHNS, SASEGT. The ends lost 3 bases at V and 0 bases at J; junction bases unmatched: 5. There are 15 residues in the CDR3. The data belong to a study of cytomegalovirus exposure and HLA in healthy donors. Study background: A data release that came early held 75 million to 85 million unique TCRs from HLA-typed donors. Study observations and caveats: Cytomegalovirus status was reportedly diagnosed by the classifier with high sensitivity and specificity. Some public TCRs appeared in many individuals, while most sequences were rare.

PCR used 60 Vbeta primers and 13 Jbeta primers. The method was immunoSEQ multiplex PCR; TCRdb's version includes in-frame clones alone and lacks a portion of them. The sample lists about 140,000 clones, around 80% occurring once. This TCR was recovered from a man aged 40-50 years in good health and CMV-seropositive. Sequencing input: PBMCs. The rearrangement links TRBV6-1 to TRBJ2-7; TRBD1 matches 7 bases. This CDR3 is CASSEGQGDSYEQYF. CDR3 sequence (DNA): TGTGCCAGCAGTGAGGGTCAGGGGGACTCCTACGAGCAGTACTTC.